This entry features one T cell receptor beta chain sequence. What it binds is unknown. These data come from a study of T cell responses to AZD1222 COVID-19 vaccine. Study-wide results and limits: In a largely white British group with more females than males, clonal diversity was possibly underestimated.

The germline gives CDR1 MRHNA, CDR2 SNTAGT. The CDR3 covers 16 residues. Trimming cost V 5 bases and J 0 bases, with 14 bases left between them. Assay used: immunoSEQ multiplex PCR; TCRdb lists only in-frame clones, some missing. This sample has 140,000 or so clones, with about 90% found just once. This sequence originates from an adult who received the MenACWY meningococcal vaccine as a control. This rearrangement joins TRBV6-4 to TRBJ2-4; D gene uncertain. The material sequenced was peripheral blood, taken 28 days after the second dose of the MenACWY control vaccine. The CDR3 sequence: CASSRIPKGAKNIQYF. Here the CDR3 DNA reads TGTGCCAGCAGTAGAATTCCGAAGGGAGCCAAAAACATTCAGTACTTC.